This T cell receptor (beta chain) was identified during a study of glioma-infiltrating T cells after dendritic cell vaccination (dated by TCRdb to the mid-2010s). About the full investigation: Of the roughly 15 glioblastoma patients in the cohort, all drawn from Phase I and II dendritic cell vaccination trials, 9 were newly diagnosed and 6 had recurrent disease. Each patient got three intradermal injections of the dendritic cell vaccine, spaced at biweekly intervals, in the arm below the axilla. In glioblastoma patients vaccinated with dendritic cells, deep sequencing of TCR beta CDR3 regions served to measure tumor-infiltrating lymphocyte content and to compare repertoires between tumor and blood. Survival after dendritic cell vaccination was correlated with TCR sequencing metrics, including TIL content and tumor-blood repertoire overlap. The vaccine was prepared from monocyte-derived dendritic cells that were cultured for seven days with IL-4 and GM-CSF and then pulsed overnight with autologous tumor lysate. Between 2003 and 2012, patients were given autologous tumor lysate-pulsed dendritic cell vaccination. What the authors observed across the whole study: Higher estimated pretreatment TIL content predicted longer time to progression and overall survival after dendritic cell vaccination. No direct relationship between TCR clonality and survival was found, suggesting that a diverse polyclonal response may matter. The response model built on TCR overlap across three groups was characterized as speculative, with prospective validation still needed. The cohort was small and heterogeneous, with few patients having full blood and tumor sets and even fewer initial-recurrent tumor pairs.

Regarding this clone: Its antigen is currently not known. Base quality data are lacking; no much larger clone is found one base away.

From its cysteine to its phenylalanine, the CDR3 spans 14 amino acids. The only DNA kept is the CDR3, 42 bases in frame from the first base. V is shortened by 4 bases, J by 7 bases, and the region joining them spans 17 bases. The CDR1 and CDR2 encoded by the germline V gene are SGHRS and YFSETQ. The immunoSEQ assay amplified TCRB CDR3 regions from roughly 2.1 micrograms of genomic DNA, or from all available DNA when less than that amount was available. The multiplex PCR employed 60 forward primers targeting TCR V beta segments and 13 reverse primers targeting J beta segments. To estimate reads per starting template, synthetic control templates were spiked into each sample at limiting dilution. The Illumina HiSeq System generated sequencing reads of 87 bp. From the authors' description of their analysis: PCR and sequencing errors were removed by merging closely related sequences with a nearest neighbor algorithm. TCR overlap was defined as the percentage of unique tumor TCR beta sequences that were also present in the same patient's peripheral blood. TCRdb obtained this table from immuneACCESS and retained in-frame rearrangements with V and J assigned. These tables miss some clones; where compared with another copy, unresolved V genes account for less than half of the shortfall, and the remainder is unexplained. The DNA gave D and trimming, while V, J and clone size come from that table. Across this sample there are 100,000 to 120,000 clones, with around 90% seen only once. The leading ten clones occupy roughly 2.8% of the sample.

In light of the paper, this sample's time point label describes: after dendritic cell vaccination, including at tumor progression/relapse. To be selected, patients needed enough residual fresh-frozen tumor tissue and more than two years of available survival data. Molecular status otherwise varied across the glioblastoma patients, but none of them carried an isocitrate dehydrogenase mutation. PBMC were collected before vaccination, two weeks after the third vaccination, and at tumor progression when it occurred. The Qiagen DNeasy Blood extraction Kit was used to extract genomic DNA. Source: blood, taken after dendritic cell vaccination. Recombination joined TRBV5-1 with TRBJ1-1; the D gene cannot be named for sure. This sequence originates from a human donor with glioblastoma. The base sequence is TGCGCCAGCAGCCCGGTCCGCCCAGGCGATGAAGCTTTCTTT. Translated, this gives CASSPVRPGDEAFF. When the CDR3 is completed using the reference TRBV5-1 and TRBJ1-1 genes on either side, the full variable domain is KAGVTQTPRYLIKTRGQQVTLSCSPISGHRSVSWYQQTPGQGLQFLFEYFSETQRNKGNFPGRFSGRQFSNSRSEMNVSTLELGDSALYLCASSPVRPGDEAFFGQGTRLTVV.